This section outlines one TCR beta chain sequence together with its context. This sample is part of a study of blood T cell repertoires in COVID-19. Study information: The samples span acute and convalescent COVID-19 from the United States, Italy and Spain. Sample material is recorded as cDNA or gDNA derived from T cells, B-cell-depleted T cells, or PBMCs.

In the authors' workflow: The authors estimated nucleated cell counts from reference gene primer amplification. Clones were sequenced by immunoSEQ multiplex PCR, and TCRdb holds only the in-frame ones, with some missing. V and J calls and clone size are those listed in that table; D and trimming were worked out from the DNA. The sample consists of about 290,000 clones, around four fifths of them appearing once. V dropped 0 bases and J dropped 0 bases, with 12 bases sitting between them. Per the germline V gene, CDR1 is SGHRS and CDR2 is YFSETQ. There are 16 residues in the CDR3. V gene TRBV5-1 combines with J gene TRBJ1-1, with a weak D call TRBD1 (6 bases). What was sequenced was peripheral blood. The sequence derives from a woman aged 50 to 60 with active or convalescent COVID-19. The CDR3 sequence is CASSLARGRMNTEAFF. The CDR3 nucleotides are TGCGCCAGCAGCTTGGCCAGGGGCCGTATGAACACTGAAGCTTTCTTT.